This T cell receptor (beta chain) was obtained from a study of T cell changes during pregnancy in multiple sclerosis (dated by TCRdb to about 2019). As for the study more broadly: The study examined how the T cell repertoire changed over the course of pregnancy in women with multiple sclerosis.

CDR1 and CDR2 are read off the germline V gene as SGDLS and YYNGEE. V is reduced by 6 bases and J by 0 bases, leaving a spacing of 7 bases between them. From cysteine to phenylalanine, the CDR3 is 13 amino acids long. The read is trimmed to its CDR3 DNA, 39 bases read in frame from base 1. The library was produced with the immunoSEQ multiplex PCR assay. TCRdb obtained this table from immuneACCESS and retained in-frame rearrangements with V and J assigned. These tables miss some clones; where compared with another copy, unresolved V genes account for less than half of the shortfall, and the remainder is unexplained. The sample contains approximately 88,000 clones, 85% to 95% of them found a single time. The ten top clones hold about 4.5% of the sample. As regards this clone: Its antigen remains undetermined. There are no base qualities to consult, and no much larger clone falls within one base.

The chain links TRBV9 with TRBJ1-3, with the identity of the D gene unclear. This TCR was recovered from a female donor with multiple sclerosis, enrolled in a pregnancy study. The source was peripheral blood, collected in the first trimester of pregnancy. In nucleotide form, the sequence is TGTGCCAGCAAAGAGAACTCTGGAAACACCATATATTTT. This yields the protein CASKENSGNTIYF.